This TCR beta chain is drawn from a study of blood T cell repertoires in COVID-19. TCRdb's table, derived via immunoSEQ multiplex PCR, lists solely in-frame clones and lacks some. The sample yields approximately 340,000 clones, around 88% seen once. This clone has only one observation. This sequence was found in a man aged 25-45 years with active or convalescent COVID-19. Sequencing was done on a sample of peripheral blood.

This CDR3 is CASGSGFEQYF. The CDR3 DNA follows: TGTGCCAGTGGGTCGGGGTTCGAGCAGTACTTC. This chain connects TRBV19 to TRBJ2-7, with D perhaps matching TRBD2 (5 bases). Trimming cost V 8 bases and J 6 bases, with 11 bases left between them. CDR3 length: 11 residues. The germline CDR1 and CDR2 sequences are LNHDA and SQIVND (reference sequence).